This T cell receptor beta chain stems from a study of T cells in Graves' hyperthyroidism and ophthalmopathy. RNA transcripts gave rise to amplified TCR beta CDR3 regions. TCR CDR3 underwent first-round RT-PCR with the HTBI primer set. A single record per CDR3 protein comes from TCRdb applying MiXCR to the multiplex PCR reads. The sample consists of about 840,000 distinct CDR3 sequences, roughly 40% of them appearing once. This CDR3 region has 16 residues. V gave up 10 bases and J gave up 3 bases; unmatched junction bases: 14. Germline V gene data show CDR1 as ENHRY and CDR2 as SYGVKD. V usage is TRBV10-3 and J usage is TRBJ1-3; TRBD1 matches 8 bases. Source material: blood. The sequence was obtained from a man aged 18 to 30 with Graves' hyperthyroidism. The CDR3 DNA reads as TGTGCCACCGCCGAATCCGGACAGGGACGTGGAAACACCATATATTTT. It yields the protein CATAESGQGRGNTIYF.